A single sample gave rise to the 13 T cell receptor beta chains below, sequenced in a study of T cell clones after liver transplantation. Sequenced by immunoSEQ multiplex PCR; TCRdb stores in-frame clones only, minus some. The repertoire consists of 65,000 to 80,000 clones, with over 80% occurring once and the leading ten covering less than 3%. Sample: CD4+ T cells from blood, taken at the 22-month timepoint. The receptors shown here come from a human patient who received a liver transplant. Among the T cells, some may be from the graft donor.

The V gene is TRBV2, the J gene TRBJ2-3; either TRBD1 or TRBD2 may supply D (5 bases each). The germline gives CDR1 SNHLY, CDR2 FYNNEI. This CDR3 is 15 amino acids long. V lost 6 bases and J 2 bases, leaving 15 bases between the germline ends. The CDR3 protein is CASRPRDGYTDTQYF. The CDR3 DNA is TGTGCCAGCAGGCCACGGGACGGATACACAGATACGCAGTATTTT.

V usage is TRBV2 and J usage is TRBJ1-4; D remains ambiguous. The length of the CDR3 is 16 residues. CDR1 and CDR2 (germline): SNHLY, FYNNEI. The V end was cut by 2 bases, the J end by 4 bases, with 14 bases between. CDR3: CASSERAAENNEKLFF. CDR3 nucleotides: TGTGCCAGCAGTGAAAGGGCCGCAGAAAATAATGAAAAACTGTTTTTT.

The chain is built from TRBV7-9 and TRBJ2-7, with 14 bases that match TRBD2. Per germline, CDR1 SEHNR and CDR2 FQNEAQ (reference sequence). This CDR3 spans 18 amino acids. V trimming: 1 base; J trimming: 4 bases; junction bases outside the gene matches: 9. CDR3 loop: CASSLGGLAGVIDYEQYF. CDR3 nucleotides: TGTGCCAGCAGCTTAGGGGGACTAGCGGGAGTTATAGATTACGAGCAGTACTTC.

V usage is TRBV7-2 and J usage is TRBJ2-5; D might be TRBD1 (6 bases). The CDR3 covers 15 residues. V gave up 1 base and J gave up 4 bases, with 13 bases separating them. Germline CDR1 and CDR2: SGHTA and FQGNSA. The CDR3, as DNA: TGTGCCAGCAGCTTAGTTCAGGGGACGGGAGAGACCCAGTACTTC. It codes for CASSLVQGTGETQYF.

The chain joins TRBV2 to TRBJ2-2; a possible D gene is TRBD1 (6 bases). The CDR3 totals 12 residues. Germline assignment: CDR1 SNHLY and CDR2 FYNNEI. Trimming removed 2 bases from V and 8 bases from J, with 6 bases in between. The CDR3 DNA sequence: TGTGCCAGCAGTGAAACAGGGGGGGAGCTGTTTTTT. This gives the protein CASSETGGELFF.

This sequence joins TRBV7-2 and TRBJ1-3, with D unclear. Trimming stripped 2 bases from V and 3 bases from J, with 8 bases between. CDR1 is SGHTA, CDR2 FQGNSA, per germline. CDR3 length: 14 amino acids. CDR3 nucleotide sequence: TGTGCCAGCAGCTTATCCGGAAATGGAAACACCATATATTTT. Translating gives CASSLSGNGNTIYF.

The J gene is TRBJ2-1, the V gene TRBV4-3; unclear D gene. Trimming removed 1 base at V and 4 bases at J, with 11 bases between. The germline V gene encodes CDR1 LGHNA and CDR2 YSLEER. The CDR3 is 15 amino acids. CDR3 in amino acids: CASSQGTPGYNEQFF. As DNA, the CDR3 is TGCGCCAGCAGCCAAGGGACCCCGGGTTACAATGAGCAGTTCTTC.

This clone appeared a few times. This chain joins TRBV25-1 and TRBJ2-3; D may correspond to TRBD1 or TRBD2 (6 bases each). The length of the CDR3 is 13 residues. The V and J ends lost 10 bases and 6 bases respectively, with 17 bases between them. Germline V CDR1 and CDR2: MGHDK, SYGVNS. CDR3 DNA: TGTGCCACCCAGGATCAGGGGAGGGATACGCAGTATTTT. As protein: CATQDQGRDTQYF.

A few counts support this clone. The rearrangement uses TRBV7-2 and TRBJ2-3; D gene unclear. From germline, CDR1 is SGHTA and CDR2 FQGNSA. The CDR3 totals 15 residues. Trimming left V 2 bases short and J 0 bases short, with 9 bases between. CDR3 in DNA: TGTGCCAGCAGCTTACAGCTCACTAGCACAGATACGCAGTATTTT. Translated, it gives CASSLQLTSTDTQYF.

The chain employs TRBV20-1 and TRBJ2-3; D is unresolved. The CDR3 is 11 amino acids. CDR1 and CDR2 from the germline V gene are DFQATT and SNEGSKA (reference sequence). V was clipped by 3 bases and J by 2 bases, with 3 bases between them. The CDR3 DNA reads as TGCAGTGCTAGCGCCACAGATACGCAGTATTTT. Translated, it gives CSASATDTQYF.

The genes are TRBV2 and TRBJ2-7; TRBD2 matches at 9 bases. The CDR3 has 14 residues. V was clipped by 4 bases and J by 8 bases; unmatched bases: 9. Germline-derived CDR1 and CDR2 are SNHLY and FYNNEI. In DNA, the CDR3 is TGTGCCAGCAGTGTCGGAGCGGGGGGTGGAAAGCAGTACTTC. This encodes CASSVGAGGGKQYF. Supplemented by reference TRBV2 and TRBJ2-7, the full variable domain reads EPEVTQTPSHQVTQMGQEVILRCVPISNHLYFYWYRQILGQKVEFLVSFYNNEISEKSEIFDDQFSVERPDGSNFTLKIRSTKLEDSAMYFCASSVGAGGGKQYFGPGTRLTVT.

V gene TRBV6-5 combines with J gene TRBJ2-1; D may be TRBD1 (5 bases). The germline CDR1 and CDR2 sequences are MNHEY and SVGAGI. V lost 6 bases, J lost 5 bases, and 17 bases lay in between. This CDR3 contains 15 residues. CDR3 sequence: CASSLRLGPNNEQFF. CDR3 sequence (DNA): TGTGCCAGCAGCCTCCGTCTGGGGCCAAACAATGAGCAGTTCTTC.

The chain links TRBV6-6 to TRBJ2-7, with D perhaps matching TRBD1 or TRBD2 (5 bases each). The CDR3 extends over 14 amino acids. V lost 6 bases, J lost 0 bases, and 12 bases lay in between. Germline V lookup: CDR1 MNHNY, CDR2 SVGAGI (reference sequence). CDR3: CASRRDLVSYEQYF. CDR3 sequence (DNA): TGTGCCAGCAGAAGGGACCTCGTCTCCTACGAGCAGTACTTC.